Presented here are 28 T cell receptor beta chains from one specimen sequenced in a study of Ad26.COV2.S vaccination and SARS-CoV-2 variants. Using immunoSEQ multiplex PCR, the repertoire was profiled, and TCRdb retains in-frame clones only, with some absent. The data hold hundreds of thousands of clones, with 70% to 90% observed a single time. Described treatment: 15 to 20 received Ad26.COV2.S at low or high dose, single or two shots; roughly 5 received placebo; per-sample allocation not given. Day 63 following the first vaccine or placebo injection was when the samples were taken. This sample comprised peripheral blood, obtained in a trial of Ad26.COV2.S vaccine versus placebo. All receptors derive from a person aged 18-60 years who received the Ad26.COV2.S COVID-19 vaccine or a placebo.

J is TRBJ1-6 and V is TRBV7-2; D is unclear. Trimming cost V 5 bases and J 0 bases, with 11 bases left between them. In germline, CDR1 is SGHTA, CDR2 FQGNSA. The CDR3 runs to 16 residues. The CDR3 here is CASSLAPGSYNSPLHF. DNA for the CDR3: TGTGCCAGCAGCCTCGCCCCGGGCTCCTATAATTCACCCCTCCACTTT.

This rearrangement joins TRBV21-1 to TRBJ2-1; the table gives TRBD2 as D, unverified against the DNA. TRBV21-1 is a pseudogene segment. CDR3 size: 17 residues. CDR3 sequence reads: CASSPSGRLAGNNEQFF. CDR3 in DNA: TGTGCCAGCAGCCCCTCGGGGAGACTAGCGGGGAACAATGAGCAGTTCTTC.

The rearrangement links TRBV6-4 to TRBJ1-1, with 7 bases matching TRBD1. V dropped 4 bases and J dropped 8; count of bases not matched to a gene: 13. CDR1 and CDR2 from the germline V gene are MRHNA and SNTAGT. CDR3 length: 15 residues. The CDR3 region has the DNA TGTGCCAGCAGTGTCCAGGGGGGGGTAGCCAGCGAAGCTTTCTTT. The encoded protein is CASSVQGGVASEAFF.

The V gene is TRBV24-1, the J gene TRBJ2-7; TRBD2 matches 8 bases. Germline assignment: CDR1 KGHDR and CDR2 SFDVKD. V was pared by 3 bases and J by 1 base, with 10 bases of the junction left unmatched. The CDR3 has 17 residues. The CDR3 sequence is CATSDTPRVAGSYEQYF. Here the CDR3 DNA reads TGTGCCACCAGTGATACCCCTAGGGTAGCGGGATCCTACGAGCAGTACTTC.

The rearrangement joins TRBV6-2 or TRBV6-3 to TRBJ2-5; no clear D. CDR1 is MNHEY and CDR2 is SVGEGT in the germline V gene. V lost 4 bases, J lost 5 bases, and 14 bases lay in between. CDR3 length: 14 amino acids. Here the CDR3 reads CASSSPAAGETQYF. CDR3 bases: TGTGCCAGCAGTTCTCCGGCCGCCGGGGAGACCCAGTACTTC.

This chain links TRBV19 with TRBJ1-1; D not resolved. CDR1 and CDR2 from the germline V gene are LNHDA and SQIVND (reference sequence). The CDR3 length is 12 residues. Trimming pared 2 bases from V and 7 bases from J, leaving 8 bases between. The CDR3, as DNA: TGTGCCAGTAGTATAAGGGCAGGTGAAGCTTTCTTT. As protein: CASSIRAGEAFF.

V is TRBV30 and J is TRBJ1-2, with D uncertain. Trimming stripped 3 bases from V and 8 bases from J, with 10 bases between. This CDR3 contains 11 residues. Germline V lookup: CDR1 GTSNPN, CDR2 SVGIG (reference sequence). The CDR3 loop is CAWRGASGYTF. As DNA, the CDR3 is TGTGCCTGGAGGGGTGCCTCGGGCTACACCTTC. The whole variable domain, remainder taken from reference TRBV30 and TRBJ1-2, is SQTIHQWPATLVQPVGSPLSLECTVEGTSNPNLYWYRQAAGRGLQLLFYSVGIGQISSEVPQNLSASRPQDRQFILSSKKLLLSDSGFYLCAWRGASGYTFGSGTRLTVV.

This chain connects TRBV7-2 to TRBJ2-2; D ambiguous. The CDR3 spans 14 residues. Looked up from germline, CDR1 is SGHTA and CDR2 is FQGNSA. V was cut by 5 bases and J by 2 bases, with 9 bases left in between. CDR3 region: CASSQDGNTGELFF. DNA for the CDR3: TGTGCCAGCAGCCAGGACGGTAACACCGGGGAGCTGTTTTTT.

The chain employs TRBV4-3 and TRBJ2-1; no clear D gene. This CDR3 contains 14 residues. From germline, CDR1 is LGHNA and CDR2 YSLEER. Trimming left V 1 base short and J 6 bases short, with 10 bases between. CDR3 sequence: CASSQGRASNEQFF. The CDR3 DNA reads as TGCGCCAGCAGCCAAGGAAGGGCCAGCAATGAGCAGTTCTTC.

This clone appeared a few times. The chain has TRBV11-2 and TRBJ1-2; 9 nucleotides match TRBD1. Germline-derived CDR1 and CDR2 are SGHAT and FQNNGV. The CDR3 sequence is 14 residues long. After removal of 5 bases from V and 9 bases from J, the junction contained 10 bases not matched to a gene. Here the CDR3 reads CASSRTGTGTSYTF. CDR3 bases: TGTGCCAGCAGCCGAACCGGGACAGGGACAAGCTACACCTTC.

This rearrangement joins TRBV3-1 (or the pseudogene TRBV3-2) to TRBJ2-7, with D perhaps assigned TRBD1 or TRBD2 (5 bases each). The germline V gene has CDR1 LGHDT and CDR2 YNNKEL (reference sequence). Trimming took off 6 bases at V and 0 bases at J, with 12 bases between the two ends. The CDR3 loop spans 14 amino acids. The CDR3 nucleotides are TGTGCCAGCAGGCCGGGGCCCAGCTCCTACGAGCAGTACTTC. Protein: CASRPGPSSYEQYF.

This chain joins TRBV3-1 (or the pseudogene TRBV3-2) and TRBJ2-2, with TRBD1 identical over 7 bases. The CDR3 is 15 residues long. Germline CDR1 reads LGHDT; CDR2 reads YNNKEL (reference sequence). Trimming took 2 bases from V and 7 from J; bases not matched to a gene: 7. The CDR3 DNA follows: TGTGCCAGCAGCCAAAGGACAGGCCAGAGCGGGGAGCTGTTTTTT. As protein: CASSQRTGQSGELFF.

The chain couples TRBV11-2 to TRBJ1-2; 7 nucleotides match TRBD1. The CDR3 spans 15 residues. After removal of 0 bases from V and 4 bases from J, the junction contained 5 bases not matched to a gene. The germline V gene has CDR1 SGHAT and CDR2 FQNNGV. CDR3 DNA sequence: TGTGCCAGCAGCTTAGATGACAGGGCCCTCTATGGCTACACCTTC. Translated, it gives CASSLDDRALYGYTF.

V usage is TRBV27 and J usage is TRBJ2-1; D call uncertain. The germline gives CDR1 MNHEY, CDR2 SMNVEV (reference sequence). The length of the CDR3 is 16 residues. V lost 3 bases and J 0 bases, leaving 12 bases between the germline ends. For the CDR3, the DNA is TGTGCCAGCAGTTTGGCCTCGGGTGCCTCCTACAATGAGCAGTTCTTC. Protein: CASSLASGASYNEQFF.

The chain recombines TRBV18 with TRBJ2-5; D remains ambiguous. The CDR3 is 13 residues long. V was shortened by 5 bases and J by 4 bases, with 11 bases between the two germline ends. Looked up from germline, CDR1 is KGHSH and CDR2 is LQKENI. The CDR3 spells CASSADLRETQYF. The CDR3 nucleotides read TGTGCCAGCTCAGCGGACCTCAGAGAGACCCAGTACTTC.

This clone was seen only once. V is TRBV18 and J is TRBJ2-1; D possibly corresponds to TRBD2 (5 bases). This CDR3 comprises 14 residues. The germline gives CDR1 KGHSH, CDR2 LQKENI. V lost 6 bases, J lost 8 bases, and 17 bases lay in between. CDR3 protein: CASSTRLAIDEQFF. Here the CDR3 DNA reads TGTGCCAGCTCCACCCGGCTAGCAATCGATGAGCAGTTCTTC. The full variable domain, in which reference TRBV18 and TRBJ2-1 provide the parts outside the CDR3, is NAGVMQNPRHLVRRRGQEARLRCSPMKGHSHVYWYRQLPEEGLKFMVYLQKENIIDESGMPKERFSAEFPKEGPSILRIQQVVRGDSAAYFCASSTRLAIDEQFFGPGTRLTVL.

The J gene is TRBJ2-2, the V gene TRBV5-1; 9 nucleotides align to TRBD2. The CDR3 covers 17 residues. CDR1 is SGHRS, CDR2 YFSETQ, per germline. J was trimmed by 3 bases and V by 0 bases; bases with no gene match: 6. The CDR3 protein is CASSLGSTSGDTGELFF. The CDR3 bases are TGCGCCAGCAGCTTGGGGTCGACTAGCGGAGACACCGGGGAGCTGTTTTTT.

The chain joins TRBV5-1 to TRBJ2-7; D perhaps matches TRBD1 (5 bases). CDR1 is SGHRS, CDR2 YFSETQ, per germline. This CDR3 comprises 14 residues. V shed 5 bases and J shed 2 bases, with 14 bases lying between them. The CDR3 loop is CASRPGPGPYEQYF. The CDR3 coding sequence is TGCGCCAGCAGACCCGGGCCAGGGCCCTACGAGCAGTACTTC.

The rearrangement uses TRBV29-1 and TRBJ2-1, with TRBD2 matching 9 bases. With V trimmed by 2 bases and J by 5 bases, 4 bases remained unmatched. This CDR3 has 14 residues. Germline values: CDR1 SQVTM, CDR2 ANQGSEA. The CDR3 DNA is TGCAGCGTTGAAACTAGCGGGCCCCACAATGAGCAGTTCTTC. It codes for CSVETSGPHNEQFF.

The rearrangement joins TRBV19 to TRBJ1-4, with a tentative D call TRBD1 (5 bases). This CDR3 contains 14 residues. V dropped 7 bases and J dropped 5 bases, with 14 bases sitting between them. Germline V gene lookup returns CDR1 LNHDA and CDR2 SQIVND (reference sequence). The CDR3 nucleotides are TGTGCCAGTACCTCGGGGCATAAAAATGAAAAACTGTTTTTT. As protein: CASTSGHKNEKLFF.

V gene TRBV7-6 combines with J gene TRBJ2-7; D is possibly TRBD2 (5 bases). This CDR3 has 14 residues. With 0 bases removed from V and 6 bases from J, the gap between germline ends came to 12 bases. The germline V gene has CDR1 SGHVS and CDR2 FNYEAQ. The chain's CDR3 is CASSLAGTGSEQYF. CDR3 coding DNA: TGTGCCAGCAGCTTAGCAGGTACGGGAAGCGAGCAGTACTTC.

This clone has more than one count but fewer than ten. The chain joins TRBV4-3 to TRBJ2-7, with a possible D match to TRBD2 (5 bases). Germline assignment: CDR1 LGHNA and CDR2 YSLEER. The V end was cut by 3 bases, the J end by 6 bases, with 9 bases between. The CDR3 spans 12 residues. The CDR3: CASSQLEGEQYF. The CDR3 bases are TGCGCCAGCAGCCAGCTTGAGGGCGAGCAGTACTTC.

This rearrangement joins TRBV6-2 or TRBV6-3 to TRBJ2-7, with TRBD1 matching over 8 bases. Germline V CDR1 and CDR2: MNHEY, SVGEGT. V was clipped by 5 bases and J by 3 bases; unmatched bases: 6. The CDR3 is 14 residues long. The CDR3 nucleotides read TGTGCCAGCAGTGCCCCCGGGACAGGCTACGAGCAGTACTTC. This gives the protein CASSAPGTGYEQYF.

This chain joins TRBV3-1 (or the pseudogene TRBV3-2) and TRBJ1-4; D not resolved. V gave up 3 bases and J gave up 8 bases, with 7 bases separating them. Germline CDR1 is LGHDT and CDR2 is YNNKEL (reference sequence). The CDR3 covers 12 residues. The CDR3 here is CASSHLREKLFF. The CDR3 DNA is TGTGCCAGCAGCCACTTACGGGAAAAACTGTTTTTT.

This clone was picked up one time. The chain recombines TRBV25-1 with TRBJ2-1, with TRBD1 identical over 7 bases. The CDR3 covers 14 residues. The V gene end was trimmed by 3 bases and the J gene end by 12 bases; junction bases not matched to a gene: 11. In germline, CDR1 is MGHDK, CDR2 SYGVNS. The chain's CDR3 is CASSDTRQGDRQFF. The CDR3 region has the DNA TGTGCCAGCAGTGACACGCGACAGGGCGATCGGCAGTTCTTC.

This CDR3 is CASSPQGGQPQHF. CDR3 DNA: TGTGCCAGCAGTCCACAGGGTGGGCAGCCCCAGCATTTT. The chain combines TRBV2 with TRBJ1-5; the D gene is possibly TRBD1 (6 bases). Trimming cost V 5 bases and J 7 bases, with 12 bases left between them. This CDR3 is built from 13 residues. Germline lookup yields CDR1 SNHLY and CDR2 FYNNEI.

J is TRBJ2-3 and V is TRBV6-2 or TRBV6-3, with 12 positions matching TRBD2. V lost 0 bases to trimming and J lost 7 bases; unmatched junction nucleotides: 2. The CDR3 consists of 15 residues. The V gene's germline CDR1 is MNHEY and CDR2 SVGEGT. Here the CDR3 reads CASSYSTSGGNTQYF. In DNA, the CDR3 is TGTGCCAGCAGTTACTCGACTAGCGGGGGAAATACGCAGTATTTT.

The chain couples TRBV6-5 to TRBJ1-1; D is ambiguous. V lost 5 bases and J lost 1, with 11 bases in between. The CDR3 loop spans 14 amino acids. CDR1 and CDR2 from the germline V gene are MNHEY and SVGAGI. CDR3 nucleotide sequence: TGTGCCAGCAGTATCCGCCCTAGGAACACTGAAGCTTTCTTT. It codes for CASSIRPRNTEAFF.